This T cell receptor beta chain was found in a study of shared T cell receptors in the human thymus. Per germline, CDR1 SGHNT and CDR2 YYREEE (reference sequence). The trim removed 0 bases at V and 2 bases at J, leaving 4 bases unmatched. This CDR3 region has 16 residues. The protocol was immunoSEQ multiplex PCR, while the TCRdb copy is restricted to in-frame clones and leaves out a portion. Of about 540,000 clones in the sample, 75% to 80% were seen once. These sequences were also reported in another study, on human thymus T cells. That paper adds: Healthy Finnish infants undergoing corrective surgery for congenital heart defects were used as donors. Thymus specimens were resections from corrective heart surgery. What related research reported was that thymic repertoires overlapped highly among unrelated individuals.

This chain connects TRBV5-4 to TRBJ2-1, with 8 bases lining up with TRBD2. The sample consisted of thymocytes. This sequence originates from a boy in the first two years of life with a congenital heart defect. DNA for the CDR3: TGTGCCAGCAGCTTGGGGCTAGCGGGCCCCTACAATGAGCAGTTCTTC. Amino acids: CASSLGLAGPYNEQFF.